Listed here are 21 T cell receptor beta chains from one sample, sequenced in a study of technical replicates of blood from a few donors. TCRdb's copy holds only in-frame clones and misses some; the assay was immunoSEQ multiplex PCR. Among 95,000 to 100,000 clones listed, more than 90% were seen once. The material sequenced was T cells isolated from PBMCs. Receptor source: a human donor in good health.

This rearrangement joins TRBV4-1 to TRBJ2-7, with TRBD1 matching over 7 bases. The CDR3 runs 15 residues. Looked up from germline, CDR1 is MGHRA and CDR2 is YSYEKL. V lost 2 bases, J lost 4 bases, and 8 bases stayed unmatched. CDR3 sequence: CASSQLQGTWYEQYF. CDR3 nucleotide sequence: TGCGCCAGCAGCCAACTACAGGGGACATGGTACGAGCAGTACTTC.

This chain links TRBV5-6 with TRBJ2-1, with D possibly matching TRBD2 (5 bases). Germline CDR1 reads SGHDT; CDR2 reads YYEEEE. V dropped 1 base and J dropped 11 bases, with 22 bases sitting between them. The CDR3 extends over 16 amino acids. CDR3 amino acids: CASSLRLFRETNKQFF. In DNA, the CDR3 is TGTGCCAGCAGCTTGCGATTATTCCGGGAAACAAACAAGCAGTTCTTC.

This chain connects TRBV5-4 to TRBJ2-3, with D possibly TRBD2 on 6 matching bases. The CDR3 is 16 amino acids. The germline gives CDR1 SGHNT, CDR2 YYREEE (reference sequence). Between the trimmed V and J ends, which lost 4 bases and 0 bases, there was a span of 15 bases. The CDR3 DNA sequence: TGTGCCAGCAGCGGACGGACGAGCGGGAGCACAGATACGCAGTATTTT. Its protein product is CASSGRTSGSTDTQYF. The full variable domain, its missing parts supplied by reference TRBV5-4 and TRBJ2-3, is ETGVTQSPTHLIKTRGQQVTLRCSSQSGHNTVSWYQQALGQGPQFIFQYYREEENGRGNFPPRFSGLQFPNYSSELNVNALELDDSALYLCASSGRTSGSTDTQYFGPGTRLTVL.

About this clone itself: The conserved final phenylalanine or tryptophan is absent from the CDR3, which likely points to a read error. The DNA is left out, because the CDR3 cannot be placed on it with certainty; the CDR3 is given as TCRdb lists it. The chain links TRBV21-1 to TRBJ1-2. TRBV21-1 is shown as a pseudogene. A total of 13 residues make up the CDR3, ends included. The CDR3 sequence is CASSKGRIGRPQV.

The rearrangement uses TRBV7-6 and TRBJ1-5; no reliable D call. The germline V gene encodes CDR1 SGHVS and CDR2 FNYEAQ. V lost 1 base to trimming and J lost 5 bases, with 9 bases between them. This CDR3 comprises 14 residues. CDR3 in DNA: TGTGCCAGCAGCTTAGTTGGTCGGGATCAGCCCCAGCATTTT. Translation: CASSLVGRDQPQHF.

The rearrangement joins TRBV6-4 to TRBJ2-7, with D perhaps matching TRBD2 (6 bases). The CDR3 consists of 13 residues. The V gene lost 2 bases and the J gene lost 5 bases, with 10 bases spanning the gap. The germline CDR1 and CDR2 sequences are MRHNA and SNTAGT. The CDR3 reads CASSDRERDEQYF. DNA for the CDR3: TGTGCCAGCAGTGACAGGGAGCGGGACGAGCAGTACTTC.

This chain joins TRBV29-1 and TRBJ1-5; possibly TRBD1 for D (5 bases). The CDR3 is 13 residues long. Deletions cut 5 bases from V and 3 bases from J, with 11 bases between. CDR1 is SQVTM, CDR2 ANQGSEA, per germline. This CDR3 reads CSVLWDYNQPQHF. The CDR3 nucleotides read TGCAGCGTTCTATGGGACTACAATCAGCCCCAGCATTTT.

V usage is TRBV6-6 and J usage is TRBJ1-6, with a tentative D call TRBD1 (5 bases). Trimming left V 11 bases short and J 3 bases short, with 8 bases between. CDR1 is MNHNY and CDR2 is SVGAGI in the germline V gene (reference sequence). CDR3 size: 12 residues. The chain's CDR3 is CAGGVYNSPLHF. In DNA, the CDR3 is TGTGCCGGGGGGGTCTATAATTCACCCCTCCACTTT.

The rearrangement links TRBV9 to TRBJ1-5, with D tentatively TRBD1 (6 bases). This CDR3 has 12 residues. Germline V gene sequence: CDR1 SGDLS, CDR2 YYNGEE. With 7 bases removed from V and 1 base from J, the gap between germline ends came to 6 bases. The chain's CDR3 is CASGTSNQPQHF. In DNA, the CDR3 is TGTGCCAGCGGGACAAGCAATCAGCCCCAGCATTTT.

V and J are TRBV9 and TRBJ2-1; D is unclear. Trimming shortened V by 2 bases and J by 5 bases, and 8 bases separated the two germline ends. The germline gives CDR1 SGDLS, CDR2 YYNGEE. This CDR3 has 13 residues. The CDR3 loop is CASSVAGNNEQFF. CDR3 nucleotides: TGTGCCAGCAGCGTCGCAGGAAACAATGAGCAGTTCTTC.

The V call is TRBV9, the J call TRBJ2-1; TRBD2 agrees at 9 bases. Germline V gives CDR1 SGDLS, CDR2 YYNGEE. The CDR3 is 16 amino acids. Trimming cost V 3 bases and J 4 bases; bases outside gene matches: 8. DNA for the CDR3: TGTGCCAGCAGCGAGGCTGGGCGGGGGGGTTACAATGAGCAGTTCTTC. It yields the protein CASSEAGRGGYNEQFF.

In its sample, this clone was seen once. Here the CDR3 reads CASSPTGTLSSYNSPLHF. The CDR3 DNA reads as TGTGCCAGCAGTCCTACCGGGACATTAAGCTCCTATAATTCACCCCTCCACTTT. The chain carries TRBV5-5 and TRBJ1-6, with a possible D match to TRBD1 (6 bases). The V gene's germline CDR1 is SGHKS and CDR2 YYEKEE (reference sequence). The CDR3 extends over 18 amino acids. The germline V and J ends were trimmed by 5 bases and 0 bases, with 18 bases remaining between them.

The rearrangement joins TRBV15 to TRBJ2-5; D is perhaps TRBD1 (8 bases). Germline V CDR1 and CDR2: LNHNV, YYDKDF (reference sequence). The CDR3 totals 14 residues. V gave up 0 bases and J gave up 7 bases, with 12 bases separating them. CDR3: CATSRDNRGGTQYF. In DNA form, the CDR3 reads TGTGCCACCAGCAGAGATAACAGGGGGGGGACCCAGTACTTC.

The rearrangement joins TRBV10-3 to TRBJ2-7, with TRBD1 identical over 7 bases. V was clipped by 2 bases and J by 4 bases; unmatched bases: 5. Germline values: CDR1 ENHRY, CDR2 SYGVKD. CDR3 length equals 14 residues. DNA of the CDR3: TGTGCCATCAGTGAGAGGGGGACAGCGTACGAGCAGTACTTC. Its translation: CAISERGTAYEQYF.

This chain links TRBV5-6 with TRBJ2-4, with D tentatively TRBD1 (6 bases). CDR1 SGHDT and CDR2 YYEEEE come from the germline V gene. There are 16 residues in the CDR3. Deletions cut 4 bases from V and 4 bases from J, with 18 bases between. Here the CDR3 DNA reads TGTGCCAGCAGCCGACTACAGAACAGGGTTAAAAACATTCAGTACTTC. It is translated as CASSRLQNRVKNIQYF.

The chain joins TRBV6-5 to TRBJ1-2; possibly TRBD1 for D (5 bases). This CDR3 region has 12 residues. Trimming left V 5 bases short and J 6 bases short, with 10 bases between. CDR1 MNHEY and CDR2 SVGAGI come from the germline V gene. The CDR3 DNA follows: TGTGCCAGCAGTCTCCAAGGGGATGGCTACACCTTC. The encoded protein is CASSLQGDGYTF.

The chain employs TRBV5-4 and TRBJ2-1; 7 bases fit TRBD2. The CDR3 is made up of 15 amino acids. V shed 6 bases, J shed 0 bases, and the junction held 6 bases outside the gene matches. The germline V gene encodes CDR1 SGHNT and CDR2 YYREEE (reference sequence). CDR3 sequence: CASKLGGSSYNEQFF. The CDR3 DNA sequence: TGTGCCAGCAAATTAGGCGGGAGCTCCTACAATGAGCAGTTCTTC.

The rearrangement links TRBV5-1 to TRBJ2-1, with 15 nucleotides matching TRBD2. Germline assignment: CDR1 SGHRS and CDR2 YFSETQ. V dropped 4 bases and J dropped 7; count of bases not matched to a gene: 6. The CDR3 sequence is 16 residues long. Here the CDR3 reads CASSNGLAGGSNEQFF. The CDR3 DNA reads TGCGCCAGCAGCAACGGACTAGCGGGAGGGAGTAATGAGCAGTTCTTC.

CDR3: CASSLQGDAYEQYF. As DNA, the CDR3 is TGCGCCAGCAGCCTACAGGGGGATGCCTACGAGCAGTACTTC. This chain links TRBV5-1 with TRBJ2-7; 8 bases fit TRBD1. Trimming at V came to 4 bases and at J to 2 bases, leaving 5 bases not matched to a gene. CDR3 length: 14 residues. The germline gives CDR1 SGHRS, CDR2 YFSETQ. Combining the CDR3 with reference TRBV5-1 and TRBJ2-7 gives the whole variable domain KAGVTQTPRYLIKTRGQQVTLSCSPISGHRSVSWYQQTPGQGLQFLFEYFSETQRNKGNFPGRFSGRQFSNSRSEMNVSTLELGDSALYLCASSLQGDAYEQYFGPGTRLTVT.

This chain connects TRBV7-9 to TRBJ2-7; D ambiguous. Between the trimmed V and J ends, which lost 3 bases and 3 bases, there was a span of 6 bases. The CDR3 is 12 amino acids. Germline V gene data show CDR1 as SEHNR and CDR2 as FQNEAQ (reference sequence). The CDR3 bases are TGTGCCAGCAGCTTGTCTATCTACGAGCAGTACTTC. The encoded protein is CASSLSIYEQYF. Based on the CDR3 plus reference TRBV7-9 and TRBJ2-7, the full variable domain is DTGVSQNPRHKITKRGQNVTFRCDPISEHNRLYWYRQTLGQGPEFLTYFQNEAQLEKSRLLSDRFSAERPKGSFSTLEIQRTEQGDSAMYLCASSLSIYEQYFGPGTRLTVT.

The chain recombines TRBV6-1 with TRBJ1-1; perhaps TRBD1 as D (6 bases). The CDR3 loop spans 14 amino acids. CDR1 and CDR2 from the germline V gene are MNHNS and SASEGT. V gave up 2 bases and J gave up 1 base, with 8 bases separating them. CDR3 DNA sequence: TGTGCCAGCAGTGAATGGACAGCGAACACTGAAGCTTTCTTT. This sequence encodes CASSEWTANTEAFF.